One TCR beta chain is described in this entry. Sequencing was performed with immunoSEQ multiplex PCR; in TCRdb, only in-frame clones are kept and a portion is missing. The sample lists around 160,000 clones; approximately 90% were seen once. The record originates from a study of cytomegalovirus exposure and HLA in healthy donors. V was shortened by 8 bases and J by 1 base, with 13 bases between the two germline ends. The CDR3 covers 14 residues. Germline-derived CDR1 and CDR2 are MDHEN and SYDVKM. This rearrangement joins TRBV28 to TRBJ2-3, with D perhaps matching TRBD1 (6 bases). Sequencing used PBMCs. The source of this sequence is a man aged 18 to 30 in good health and CMV-seronegative. The CDR3 spells CASAGVMGTDTQYF. The CDR3 DNA follows: TGTGCCAGCGCAGGGGTTATGGGCACAGATACGCAGTATTTT.